Listed here are 32 T cell receptor beta chains from one sample, sequenced in a study of T cells expressing NK-cell markers. TCRdb reprocessed the 5' RACE reads and keeps a single row for each CDR3 protein, giving no DNA. The listing records about 300,000 distinct CDR3 sequences. Specimen: blood T cells: a sorted CD56 or NKG2C T cell subset, CD4+ or CD8+ T cells, or bulk PBMC T cells (not recorded which). The receptors originated from a woman aged 18 to 75 in good health.

The chain has TRBV5-6 and TRBJ2-3; TCRdb reports TRBD2, a call that lacks DNA to check it against. Germline V gene lookup returns CDR1 SGHDT and CDR2 YYEEEE. The CDR3 extends over 14 amino acids. CDR3 protein: CASSYSGGPDTQYF.

The V call is TRBV20-1, the J call TRBJ1-3; TCRdb picks TRBD1, but there is no DNA to check that call. This CDR3 has 13 amino acids. Germline lookup yields CDR1 DFQATT and CDR2 SNEGSKA (reference sequence). The CDR3 spells CSAGTPSGNTIYF.

The chain links TRBV24-1 to TRBJ1-5. CDR1 and CDR2 (germline): KGHDR, SFDVKD. The CDR3 contains 15 residues. The CDR3 loop reads CATSDLDQSNQPQHF.

The chain recombines TRBV27 with TRBJ2-7; the TCRdb call, TRBD1, lacks DNA for checking. CDR1 is MNHEY, CDR2 SMNVEV, per germline (reference sequence). The CDR3 runs to 14 residues. The CDR3 loop reads CASSPRGNTNEQYF.

The chain couples TRBV25-1 to TRBJ2-1; TCRdb gives TRBD1 as the D gene, but with no DNA this cannot be confirmed. Germline V gives CDR1 MGHDK, CDR2 SYGVNS. CDR3 length: 16 amino acids. CDR3 protein: CASSEAGGAGYNEQFF.

The rearrangement joins TRBV20-1 to TRBJ2-1; the D call from TCRdb, TRBD1, cannot be confirmed without DNA. This CDR3 is built from 14 residues. Germline loops: CDR1 DFQATT, CDR2 SNEGSKA (reference sequence). CDR3 loop: CSARDIRGYNEQFF.

This rearrangement joins TRBV20-1 to TRBJ2-1; with no DNA, the TCRdb D assignment of TRBD2 cannot be verified. Germline V gene sequence: CDR1 DFQATT, CDR2 SNEGSKA (reference sequence). The CDR3 has 16 amino acids. The CDR3 loop is CSARSGSGGTIMMQFF.

The rearrangement links TRBV16 to TRBJ1-4. Per germline, CDR1 KGHSY and CDR2 FQNENV. CDR3 length: 17 residues. The CDR3 loop reads CASSQSRETALNEKLFF.

V and J are TRBV3-1 and TRBJ1-5. This CDR3 has 12 amino acids. In germline, CDR1 is LGHDT, CDR2 YNNKEL (reference sequence). CDR3 protein: CASSRLNQPQHF.

The chain recombines TRBV20-1 with TRBJ2-5; the D gene TCRdb calls, TRBD2, cannot be checked with no DNA. CDR1 is DFQATT and CDR2 is SNEGSKA in the germline V gene (reference sequence). This CDR3 has 14 residues. CDR3 amino acids: CSARVPGGGETQYF.

The chain joins TRBV18 to TRBJ1-5. Germline-derived CDR1 and CDR2 are KGHSH and LQKENI. CDR3 length: 15 amino acids. This CDR3 is CASSLLRDSNQPQHF.

The rearrangement joins TRBV20-1 to TRBJ2-5; TCRdb's assignment of TRBD1 cannot be checked, as there is no DNA. The germline gives CDR1 DFQATT, CDR2 SNEGSKA (reference sequence). CDR3 length: 11 residues. The CDR3 region is CSALTGMTQYF.

CDR3 protein: CASSSTDYQPQHF. The rearrangement links TRBV7-8 to TRBJ1-5; TCRdb selects TRBD1, and the lack of DNA leaves this call unchecked. The CDR3 runs to 13 residues. The germline V gene encodes CDR1 SGHVS and CDR2 FQNEAQ.

The V call is TRBV5-6, the J call TRBJ2-1; TCRdb reports TRBD1, a call that lacks DNA to check it against. Per germline, CDR1 SGHDT and CDR2 YYEEEE. The CDR3 has 15 residues. The CDR3 reads CASRAPGTNYNEQFF.

The chain couples TRBV5-1 to TRBJ2-1; TCRdb calls TRBD2, which cannot be checked without DNA. The CDR3 is 15 amino acids. From germline, CDR1 is SGHRS and CDR2 YFSETQ. The CDR3 loop is CASSSNSGIYNEQFF.

This chain uses TRBV5-1 with TRBJ1-1; no DNA is available, so the TRBD1 call from TCRdb remains unchecked. Germline V lookup: CDR1 SGHRS, CDR2 YFSETQ. This CDR3 is 14 amino acids long. The CDR3 reads CASSLRGADTEAFF.

The chain's CDR3 is CASSPLNQNIQYF. This chain uses TRBV5-5 with TRBJ2-4; TCRdb reports TRBD2, a call that lacks DNA to check it against. CDR3 length: 13 residues. Germline CDR1 SGHKS, CDR2 YYEKEE (reference sequence).

The chain employs TRBV6-1 and TRBJ1-2; TCRdb lists TRBD1, though no DNA is available to test this call. The CDR3 totals 13 residues. The germline V gene has CDR1 MNHNS and CDR2 SASEGT. The chain's CDR3 is CASRTSGTYGYTF.

The chain uses TRBV18 and TRBJ1-1. CDR3 size: 14 residues. Germline loops: CDR1 KGHSH, CDR2 LQKENI. The CDR3 region is CASSPQPENTEAFF.

The CDR3 protein is CASTSSQPQHF. The chain recombines TRBV28 with TRBJ1-5. The CDR3 has 11 amino acids. Germline lookup yields CDR1 MDHEN and CDR2 SYDVKM.

This sequence joins TRBV4-3 and TRBJ2-1; TCRdb's D call, TRBD1, is unchecked because there is no DNA. The CDR3 runs 16 residues. Germline CDR1 and CDR2: LGHNA and YSLEER. This CDR3 is CASSQDPGLSYNEQFF.

The V call is TRBV5-1, the J call TRBJ2-7. From germline, CDR1 is SGHRS and CDR2 YFSETQ. The CDR3 loop spans 12 amino acids. CDR3 amino acids: CASSKSTGPWYF. The full variable domain, with the rest looked up from reference TRBV5-1 and TRBJ2-7, is KAGVTQTPRYLIKTRGQQVTLSCSPISGHRSVSWYQQTPGQGLQFLFEYFSETQRNKGNFPGRFSGRQFSNSRSEMNVSTLELGDSALYLCASSKSTGPWYFGPGTRLTVT.

The gene calls are TRBV3-1 and TRBJ2-1; TCRdb proposes TRBD1, but this gene call is untestable without DNA. Germline V CDR1 and CDR2: LGHDT, YNNKEL (reference sequence). This CDR3 has 15 residues. Here the CDR3 reads CASSQFLTQRNEQFF.

The CDR3 region is CASSLPGTSYEQYF. The rearrangement links TRBV5-1 to TRBJ2-7; TCRdb names TRBD2, which stays unverified in the absence of DNA. Looked up from germline, CDR1 is SGHRS and CDR2 is YFSETQ. The CDR3 runs 14 residues. Supplemented by reference TRBV5-1 and TRBJ2-7, the full variable domain reads KAGVTQTPRYLIKTRGQQVTLSCSPISGHRSVSWYQQTPGQGLQFLFEYFSETQRNKGNFPGRFSGRQFSNSRSEMNVSTLELGDSALYLCASSLPGTSYEQYFGPGTRLTVT.

The rearrangement uses TRBV4-2 and TRBJ2-2; TCRdb selects TRBD1, and the lack of DNA leaves this call unchecked. The CDR3 consists of 14 residues. Germline V gives CDR1 LGHNA, CDR2 YNFKEQ. CDR3 loop: CASSHRENTGELFF.

This chain uses TRBV7-9 with TRBJ2-5; lacking DNA, the TRBD1 call made by TCRdb goes unchecked. Germline values: CDR1 SEHNR, CDR2 FQNEAQ (reference sequence). This CDR3 region has 15 residues. CDR3 sequence reads: CASSPRQGHQETQYF.

This chain uses TRBV28 with TRBJ1-1. This CDR3 is 11 amino acids long. Germline V CDR1 and CDR2: MDHEN, SYDVKM. The chain's CDR3 is CASSPRAEAFF.

This chain joins TRBV11-2 and TRBJ2-4; TCRdb designates TRBD1, a call that cannot be tested without DNA. The germline CDR1 and CDR2 sequences are SGHAT and FQNNGV. The CDR3 totals 18 residues. The CDR3 protein is CASSSATLLTGGRNIQYF.

V usage is TRBV5-1 and J usage is TRBJ2-1; TCRdb lists TRBD2, though no DNA is available to test this call. This CDR3 is 17 amino acids long. Per the germline V gene, CDR1 is SGHRS and CDR2 is YFSETQ. The CDR3: CASSLGSASGAYNEQFF.

This chain uses TRBV27 with TRBJ2-7; no DNA is available, so the TRBD2 call from TCRdb remains unchecked. This CDR3 spans 16 amino acids. CDR1 and CDR2 from the germline V gene are MNHEY and SMNVEV (reference sequence). The CDR3 sequence: CASSERSGRSIHEQYF.

The chain carries TRBV12-3 or TRBV12-4 and TRBJ2-3; the TCRdb call, TRBD1, lacks DNA for checking. The CDR3 is 15 amino acids. CDR3 sequence reads: CASSLTGGSADTQYF.

This rearrangement joins TRBV25-1 to TRBJ2-7; lacking DNA, the TRBD2 call made by TCRdb goes unchecked. Germline lookup yields CDR1 MGHDK and CDR2 SYGVNS. The CDR3 is 17 amino acids. This CDR3 is CASRNSLLAEDSYEQYF.